The clone carrying this T cell receptor (beta chain) showed up just a few times. These data are taken from a study of early T cells in non-severe SARS-CoV-2 infection. On the study more broadly: Sequencing of unsorted whole blood was done on bulk RNA, leaving chains unpaired.

Germline trimming cut 4 bases from V and 2 bases from J; bases unmatched to any gene: 5. Germline V gene data show CDR1 as LGHDT and CDR2 as YNNKEL (reference sequence). The CDR3 length is 16 residues. Individual cDNA molecules received unique molecular identifiers. Each CDR3 protein gets one entry after TCRdb re-called the 5' RACE reads with MiXCR. The sample shows some 58,000 distinct CDR3 sequences, 11% of them seen only once. The TCR sequence derives from an adult who was a healthcare worker with PCR-confirmed SARS-CoV-2 infection or an uninfected control (not recorded which). The starting material was whole blood, obtained at baseline. This chain connects TRBV3-1 to TRBJ2-5, with 12 bases fitting TRBD2. Written as DNA, the CDR3 is TGTGCCAGCAGCCCCACTAGCGGGGGGCAACAAGAGACCCAGTACTTC. Its protein product is CASSPTSGGQQETQYF.